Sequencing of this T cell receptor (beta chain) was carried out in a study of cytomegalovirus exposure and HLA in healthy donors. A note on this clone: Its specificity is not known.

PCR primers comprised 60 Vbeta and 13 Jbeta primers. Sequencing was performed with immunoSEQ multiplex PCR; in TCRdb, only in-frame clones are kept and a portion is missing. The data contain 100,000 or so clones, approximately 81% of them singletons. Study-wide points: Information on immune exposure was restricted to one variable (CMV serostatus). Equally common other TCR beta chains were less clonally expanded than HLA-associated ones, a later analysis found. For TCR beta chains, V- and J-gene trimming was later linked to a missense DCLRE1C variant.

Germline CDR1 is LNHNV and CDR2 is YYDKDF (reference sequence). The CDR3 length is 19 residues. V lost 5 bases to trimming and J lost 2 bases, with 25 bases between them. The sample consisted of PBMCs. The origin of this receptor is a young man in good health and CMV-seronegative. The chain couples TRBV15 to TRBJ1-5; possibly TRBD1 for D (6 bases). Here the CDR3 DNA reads TGTGCCACCAGCGGATATTCCGCGCTCAGGGGAGAAGGCAATCAGCCCCAGCATTTT. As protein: CATSGYSALRGEGNQPQHF.